The sequence of this TCR beta chain was determined in a study of blood T cell repertoires in COVID-19. About the study: Sites across the United States, Italy and Spain contributed samples from acute and convalescent COVID-19. T cells, B-cell-depleted T cells, or PBMCs provided the cDNA or gDNA that served as material.

In germline, CDR1 is MRHNA, CDR2 SNTAGT. Germline trimming cut 11 bases from V and 4 bases from J; bases unmatched to any gene: 10. This CDR3 has 14 residues. Authors' data handling: Amplification from reference gene primers served as the basis for estimated nucleated cell counts. Data came from immunoSEQ multiplex PCR; TCRdb stores just in-frame clones and leaves some out. That table gives V, J and clone size, and the DNA gave D and trimming. The data contain roughly 220,000 clones, 80% to 85% of them singletons. The TCR sequence derives from a woman aged 30 to 39 who had recovered from COVID-19. The chain carries TRBV6-4 and TRBJ2-7, with TRBD2 matching over 11 bases. Sample: peripheral blood. The CDR3: CAVQGLAGPYEQYF. DNA for the CDR3: TGTGCCGTACAAGGACTAGCGGGTCCGTACGAGCAGTACTTC.